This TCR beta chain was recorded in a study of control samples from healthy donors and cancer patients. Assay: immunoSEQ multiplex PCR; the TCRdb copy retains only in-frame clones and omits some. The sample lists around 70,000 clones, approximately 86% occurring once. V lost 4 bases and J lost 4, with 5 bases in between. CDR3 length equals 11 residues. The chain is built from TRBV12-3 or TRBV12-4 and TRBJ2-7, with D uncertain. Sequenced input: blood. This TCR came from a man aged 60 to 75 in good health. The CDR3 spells CASSSGYEQYF. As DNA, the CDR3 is TGTGCCAGCAGTTCCGGGTACGAGCAGTACTTC.